The present entry profiles one TCR beta chain with its context. The antigen is not known. This sample stems from a study of cytomegalovirus exposure and HLA in healthy donors. Points from the study as a whole: Indistinguishable V segments such as TRBV6-2 and TRBV6-3 were excluded.

CDR3 length equals 14 residues. The germline V gene has CDR1 SGHTA and CDR2 FQGNSA. The V and J ends lost 3 bases and 4 bases respectively, with 12 bases between them. Primers: 60 Vbeta forward and 13 Jbeta reverse. Method: immunoSEQ multiplex PCR; TCRdb's copy keeps in-frame clones and lacks some. The sample includes over 120,000 clones, around four fifths of them seen just once. The chain employs TRBV7-2 and TRBJ1-1; D is possibly TRBD1 (5 bases). The sequence came from a woman aged 55-75 years in good health and CMV-seropositive. The sample consisted of PBMCs. CDR3 nucleotides: TGTGCCAGCAGCTTCCCCGGGGGAAGCACTGAAGCTTTCTTT. Translated: CASSFPGGSTEAFF.